Listed below are T cell receptor beta chains from one sample, sequenced in a study of T-cell memory formation after mild COVID-19. TCRdb independently ran MiXCR on the 5' RACE reads; one entry per CDR3 protein. The profile shows about 100,000 distinct CDR3 sequences, roughly a sixth of them singletons. The sequencing input was PBMCs or a T cell subset sorted from them (not recorded which). All receptors come from a man aged 18 to 30 who had mild COVID-19 (a few samples of this study predate the infection). Cell type and time point are not known. CDR3s include the opening cysteine and the closing phenylalanine or tryptophan. Each record gives: D gene, clone size, V gene, J gene, CDR3 protein, CDR3 DNA. A D gene is named only where the DNA matches it firmly. Rows may omit the clone size; those that give it use once, few, many or a size class.

D: -
size: few
V: TRBV6-2/TRBV6-3
J: TRBJ2-2
CDR3: CASSPWASRRSGELFF
DNA: TGTGCCAGCAGTCCCTGGGCTAGCAGGCGAAGCGGGGAGCTGTTTTTT

D: -
size: few
V: TRBV7-2
J: TRBJ1-3
CDR3: CASSFGQTSGNTIYF
DNA: TGTGCCAGCAGCTTTGGACAGACGTCTGGAAACACCATATATTTT

D: TRBD1
size: few
V: TRBV5-1
J: TRBJ1-2
CDR3: CASSSLRTGDGYTF
DNA: TGCGCCAGCAGCTCCCTCCGGACAGGAGATGGCTACACCTTC

D: -
size: few
V: TRBV5-1
J: TRBJ2-5
CDR3: CASSLEGSWSIETQYF
DNA: TGCGCCAGCAGCTTGGAAGGGTCCTGGTCTATAGAGACCCAGTACTTC

D: -
size: few
V: TRBV4-3
J: TRBJ1-6
CDR3: CASSQETNSPLHF
DNA: TGCGCCAGCAGCCAAGAAACGAATTCACCCCTCCACTTT

D: -
size: few
V: TRBV11-2
J: TRBJ1-2
CDR3: CASSLGDAYGYTF
DNA: TGTGCCAGCAGCTTAGGCGACGCCTATGGCTACACCTTC

D: TRBD1
size: -
V: TRBV6-6
J: TRBJ1-6
CDR3: CASSYPSGQGYSPLHF
DNA: TGTGCCAGCAGTTACCCATCGGGACAGGGGTATTCACCCCTCCACTTT

D: TRBD2
size: few
V: TRBV24-1
J: TRBJ2-3
CDR3: CATSDHTGTRDTDTQYF
DNA: TGTGCCACCAGTGACCACACCGGGACTAGGGACACAGATACGCAGTATTTT

D: -
size: few
V: TRBV4-1
J: TRBJ2-5
CDR3: CASSQDQPGLGTQYF
DNA: TGCGCCAGCAGCCAAGATCAACCGGGCTTGGGGACCCAGTACTTC

D: -
size: many
V: TRBV5-1
J: TRBJ2-7
CDR3: CASSLGAYEQYF
DNA: TGTGCCAGCAGCTTGGGCGCCTACGAGCAGTACTTC

D: -
size: -
V: TRBV5-1
J: TRBJ2-5
CDR3: CASSWEMRETQYF
DNA: TGCGCCAGCAGCTGGGAGATGAGGGAGACCCAGTACTTC

D: TRBD2
size: -
V: TRBV7-8
J: TRBJ2-1
CDR3: CASSLARLAGGYEQFF
DNA: TGTGCCAGCAGCTTAGCGCGGCTAGCGGGGGGCTATGAGCAGTTCTTC

D: TRBD1
size: -
V: TRBV7-9
J: TRBJ2-5
CDR3: CASSPRTGETQYF
DNA: TGTGCCAGCAGCCCTAGGACAGGAGAGACCCAGTACTTC

D: TRBD1
size: few
V: TRBV25-1
J: TRBJ1-2
CDR3: CASNRGWGGYTF
DNA: TGTGCCAGCAACAGGGGCTGGGGTGGCTACACCTTC

D: -
size: -
V: TRBV7-9
J: TRBJ1-2
CDR3: CASSLGGAETVYGYTF
DNA: TGTGCCAGCAGCTTAGGGGGAGCCGAGACAGTCTATGGCTACACCTTC

D: -
size: -
V: TRBV20-1
J: TRBJ2-5
CDR3: CSALGRGQETQYF
DNA: TGCAGTGCCTTGGGCAGGGGTCAAGAGACCCAGTACTTC

D: -
size: -
V: TRBV4-2
J: TRBJ2-3
CDR3: CASSQGSRGTDTQYF
DNA: TGTGCCAGCAGCCAAGGGAGTCGGGGCACAGATACGCAGTATTTT

D: TRBD1
size: few
V: TRBV11-1
J: TRBJ2-7
CDR3: CASSLVGQSTYEQYF
DNA: TGTGCCAGCAGCTTAGTGGGACAGTCCACCTACGAGCAGTACTTC

D: -
size: -
V: TRBV2
J: TRBJ2-1
CDR3: CASREGDSYNEQFF
DNA: TGTGCCAGCAGGGAGGGGGACTCCTACAATGAGCAGTTCTTC

D: TRBD1
size: once
V: TRBV11-2
J: TRBJ2-3
CDR3: CASSAGTGFTDTQYF
DNA: TGTGCCAGCAGCGCCGGGACAGGGTTCACAGATACGCAGTATTTT

D: -
size: -
V: TRBV12-3/TRBV12-4
J: TRBJ1-3
CDR3: CASSSDRGAGNTIYF
DNA: TGTGCCAGCAGTTCCGACCGAGGTGCTGGAAACACCATATATTTT

D: TRBD1
size: -
V: TRBV12-3/TRBV12-4
J: TRBJ1-2
CDR3: CASSGQGALFGYTF
DNA: TGTGCCAGCAGTGGACAGGGTGCTCTTTTTGGCTACACCTTC

D: TRBD1
size: -
V: TRBV12-3/TRBV12-4
J: TRBJ2-3
CDR3: CASSFLGQGFTDTQYF
DNA: TGTGCCAGCAGTTTTCTGGGACAGGGATTCACAGATACGCAGTATTTT

D: TRBD2
size: -
V: TRBV25-1
J: TRBJ2-3
CDR3: CASSEFGRLAGGTDTQYF
DNA: TGTGCCAGCAGTGAGTTCGGCCGACTAGCGGGGGGCACAGATACGCAGTATTTT

D: -
size: few
V: TRBV3-1
J: TRBJ2-5
CDR3: CASSQRGSEETQYF
DNA: TGTGCCAGCAGCCAAAGAGGCAGCGAAGAGACCCAGTACTTC

D: TRBD2
size: -
V: TRBV9
J: TRBJ2-3
CDR3: CASSVDAAGDTDTQYF
DNA: TGTGCCAGCAGCGTAGACGCGGCGGGGGACACAGATACGCAGTATTTT

D: TRBD2
size: -
V: TRBV29-1
J: TRBJ2-1
CDR3: CSVKSRGGRSEQFF
DNA: TGCAGCGTCAAATCCCGCGGGGGGAGGAGTGAGCAGTTCTTC

D: -
size: -
V: TRBV5-4
J: TRBJ2-3
CDR3: CASSIADTQYF
DNA: TGTGCCAGCAGCATCGCAGATACGCAGTATTTT

D: -
size: once
V: TRBV7-3
J: TRBJ2-5
CDR3: CASSQGVALPQETQYF
DNA: TGTGCCAGCAGCCAAGGGGTGGCCCTCCCCCAAGAGACCCAGTACTTC

D: TRBD2
size: -
V: TRBV4-1
J: TRBJ2-3
CDR3: CASSQEGLAATDTQYF
DNA: TGCGCCAGCAGCCAAGAGGGACTAGCGGCCACAGATACGCAGTATTTT

D: TRBD1
size: -
V: TRBV4-1
J: TRBJ2-7
CDR3: CASSRTGSSYEQYF
DNA: TGCGCCAGCAGCCGGACAGGAAGCTCCTACGAGCAGTACTTC

D: -
size: -
V: TRBV6-1
J: TRBJ2-7
CDR3: CASGDSDEQYF
DNA: TGTGCCAGCGGGGACTCAGACGAGCAGTACTTC

D: -
size: -
V: TRBV19
J: TRBJ1-5
CDR3: CASSIGRGMGNQPQHF
DNA: TGTGCCAGTAGTATCGGACGGGGCATGGGCAATCAGCCCCAGCATTTT

D: TRBD1
size: -
V: TRBV20-1
J: TRBJ2-1
CDR3: CSANRGPLGDNEQFF
DNA: TGCAGTGCTAACAGGGGGCCGCTGGGGGACAATGAGCAGTTCTTC

D: TRBD1
size: few
V: TRBV4-3
J: TRBJ1-2
CDR3: CASSRVTGTGDAYGYTF
DNA: TGCGCCAGCAGCCGCGTTACCGGGACAGGCGATGCATATGGCTACACCTTC

D: -
size: many
V: TRBV6-5
J: TRBJ1-5
CDR3: CASSRTFRGEQNQPQHF
DNA: TGTGCCAGCAGTCGAACTTTCCGGGGAGAACAAAATCAGCCCCAGCATTTT

D: TRBD1
size: -
V: TRBV7-9
J: TRBJ1-1
CDR3: CASSWDRSRNTEAFF
DNA: TGTGCCAGCAGCTGGGACAGGAGCCGGAACACTGAAGCTTTCTTT

D: -
size: many
V: TRBV5-1
J: TRBJ1-1
CDR3: CASSLSYGADTEAFF
DNA: TGCGCCAGCAGCTTGTCTTACGGGGCGGACACTGAAGCTTTCTTT

D: -
size: medium-sized
V: TRBV5-1
J: TRBJ1-2
CDR3: CASSLSPGNYGYTF
DNA: TGCGCCAGCAGCTTGTCCCCAGGGAACTATGGCTACACCTTC

D: TRBD2
size: -
V: TRBV6-6
J: TRBJ2-1
CDR3: CASSYPSGGTRYEQFF
DNA: TGTGCCAGCAGTTACCCTAGCGGGGGAACAAGATATGAGCAGTTCTTC

D: TRBD2
size: few
V: TRBV7-2
J: TRBJ2-1
CDR3: CASSFRLAPRGQFF
DNA: TGTGCCAGCAGCTTTAGACTAGCGCCAAGGGGGCAGTTCTTC

D: -
size: -
V: TRBV3-1
J: TRBJ1-1
CDR3: CASSQVGSGHEAFF
DNA: TGTGCCAGCAGCCAAGTGGGGTCGGGGCATGAAGCTTTCTTT

D: -
size: -
V: TRBV5-1
J: TRBJ1-1
CDR3: CASSSQNRATEAFF
DNA: TGCGCCAGCAGCTCGCAAAACAGGGCTACTGAAGCTTTCTTT

D: -
size: few
V: TRBV20-1
J: TRBJ2-3
CDR3: CSAGPPSGTQYF
DNA: TGCAGTGCTGGGCCTCCCTCGGGCACGCAGTATTTT

D: -
size: once
V: TRBV7-9
J: TRBJ2-7
CDR3: CASSFGGGRSYEQYF
DNA: TGTGCCAGCAGCTTTGGGGGGGGGCGGAGCTACGAGCAGTACTTC

D: -
size: -
V: TRBV7-2
J: TRBJ2-3
CDR3: CASSLGPRTRTDTQYF
DNA: TGTGCCAGCAGCTTAGGACCCAGGACTCGCACAGATACGCAGTATTTT

D: TRBD1
size: many
V: TRBV5-6
J: TRBJ2-7
CDR3: CASSGGQGYEQYF
DNA: TGTGCCAGCAGCGGGGGACAGGGATACGAGCAGTACTTC

D: TRBD2
size: -
V: TRBV9
J: TRBJ2-1
CDR3: CASSVAPTSGGEGEQFF
DNA: TGTGCCAGCAGCGTAGCCCCGACTAGCGGGGGGGAGGGTGAGCAGTTCTTC

D: -
size: few
V: TRBV2
J: TRBJ1-6
CDR3: CASGSGSSYNSPLHF
DNA: TGTGCCAGCGGCTCTGGAAGCTCCTATAATTCACCCCTCCACTTT

D: -
size: -
V: TRBV7-8
J: TRBJ2-1
CDR3: CASSLGQTAYNEQFF
DNA: TGTGCCAGCAGCTTAGGGCAGACTGCCTACAATGAGCAGTTCTTC

D: -
size: many
V: TRBV20-1
J: TRBJ2-3
CDR3: CSASAGPDTQYF
DNA: TGCAGTGCTAGTGCAGGGCCAGATACGCAGTATTTT

D: TRBD2
size: -
V: TRBV18
J: TRBJ2-5
CDR3: CASSVTSGGQETQYF
DNA: TGTGCCAGCTCGGTGACTAGCGGGGGCCAAGAGACCCAGTACTTC

D: -
size: -
V: TRBV5-1
J: TRBJ2-1
CDR3: CASSPPGQGYNEQFF
DNA: TGCGCCAGCAGCCCCCCGGGGCAGGGATACAATGAGCAGTTCTTC

D: -
size: few
V: TRBV7-9
J: TRBJ2-7
CDR3: CASSVSPGRRSF
DNA: TGTGCCAGCAGCGTTAGTCCGGGACGGAGGAGCTTC

D: -
size: many
V: TRBV6-5
J: TRBJ1-4
CDR3: CASSYSRERTEKLFF
DNA: TGTGCCAGCAGTTACTCGCGGGAACGAACTGAAAAACTGTTTTTT

D: TRBD2
size: -
V: TRBV4-3
J: TRBJ2-7
CDR3: CASSRTGTSSYEQYF
DNA: TGCGCCAGCAGCCGAACCGGGACTAGCTCCTACGAGCAGTACTTC

D: TRBD1
size: few
V: TRBV7-2
J: TRBJ2-7
CDR3: CASRPTGGRGSYEQYF
DNA: TGTGCCAGCAGACCTACAGGGGGCAGAGGCTCCTACGAGCAGTACTTC

D: TRBD1
size: few
V: TRBV7-9
J: TRBJ2-1
CDR3: CASSIGQGWQFF
DNA: TGTGCCAGCAGTATCGGACAGGGATGGCAGTTCTTC